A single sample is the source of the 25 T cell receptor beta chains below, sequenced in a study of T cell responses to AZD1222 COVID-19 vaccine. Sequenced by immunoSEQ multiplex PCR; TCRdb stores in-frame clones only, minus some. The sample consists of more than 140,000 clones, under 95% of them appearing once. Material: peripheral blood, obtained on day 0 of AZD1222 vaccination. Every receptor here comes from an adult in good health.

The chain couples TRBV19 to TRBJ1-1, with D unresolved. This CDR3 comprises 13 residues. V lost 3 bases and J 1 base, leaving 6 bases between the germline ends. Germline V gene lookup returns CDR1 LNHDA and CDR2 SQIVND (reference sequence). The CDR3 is CASSIRKNTEAFF. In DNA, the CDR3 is TGTGCCAGTAGTATTCGGAAGAACACTGAAGCTTTCTTT.

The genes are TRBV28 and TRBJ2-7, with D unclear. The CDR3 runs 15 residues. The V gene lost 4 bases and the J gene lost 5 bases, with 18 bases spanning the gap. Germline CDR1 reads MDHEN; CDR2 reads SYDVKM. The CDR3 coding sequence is TGTGCCAGCAGTTCCGTCGAGCAGCCCTTGGACGAGCAGTACTTC. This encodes CASSSVEQPLDEQYF.

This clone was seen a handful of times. The CDR3 protein is CASRGTGSDTF. For the CDR3, the DNA is TGTGCCAGCAGGGGTACAGGGTCGGACACCTTC. J is TRBJ1-2 and V is TRBV27; TRBD1 might be the D (6 bases). Germline CDR1 reads MNHEY; CDR2 reads SMNVEV (reference sequence). The CDR3 has 11 residues. V was shortened by 6 bases and J by 12 bases, with 14 bases between the two germline ends.

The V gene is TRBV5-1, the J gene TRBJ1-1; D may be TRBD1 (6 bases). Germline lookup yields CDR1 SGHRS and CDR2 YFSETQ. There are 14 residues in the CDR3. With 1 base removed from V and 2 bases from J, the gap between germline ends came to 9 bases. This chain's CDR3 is CASSLTGINTEAFF. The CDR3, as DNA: TGCGCCAGCAGCTTGACAGGGATAAACACTGAAGCTTTCTTT.

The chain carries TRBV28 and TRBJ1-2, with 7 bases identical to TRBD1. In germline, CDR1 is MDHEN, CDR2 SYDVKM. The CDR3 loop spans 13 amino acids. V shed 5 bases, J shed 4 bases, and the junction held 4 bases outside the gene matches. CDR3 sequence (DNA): TGTGCCAGCAGTACGGGACAGTCCTATGGCTACACCTTC. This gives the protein CASSTGQSYGYTF.

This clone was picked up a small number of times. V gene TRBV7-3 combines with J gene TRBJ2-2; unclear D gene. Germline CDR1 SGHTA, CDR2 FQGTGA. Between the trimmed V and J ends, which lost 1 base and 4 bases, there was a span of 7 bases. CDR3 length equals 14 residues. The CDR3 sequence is CASSLNPLTGELFF. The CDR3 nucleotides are TGTGCCAGCAGCTTAAACCCACTCACCGGGGAGCTGTTTTTT.

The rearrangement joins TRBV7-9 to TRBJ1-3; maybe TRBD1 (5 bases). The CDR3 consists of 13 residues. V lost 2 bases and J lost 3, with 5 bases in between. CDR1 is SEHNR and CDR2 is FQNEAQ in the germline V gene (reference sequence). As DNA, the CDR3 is TGTGCCAGCAGCTTACAGGGTGGAAACACCATATATTTT. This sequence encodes CASSLQGGNTIYF.

The CDR3 reads CATSREPGQSTNYGYTF. The DNA of the CDR3 is TGTGCCACCAGCAGAGAACCGGGACAGTCTACTAACTATGGCTACACCTTC. The chain has TRBV15 and TRBJ1-2; 7 bases map to TRBD1. The trim removed 0 bases at V and 0 bases at J, leaving 7 bases unmatched. The CDR3 covers 17 residues. The germline CDR1 and CDR2 sequences are LNHNV and YYDKDF (reference sequence). The full variable domain, completed using reference TRBV15 and TRBJ1-2, is DAMVIQNPRYQVTQFGKPVTLSCSQTLNHNVMYWYQQKSSQAPKLLFHYYDKDFNNEADTPDNFQSRRPNTSFCFLDIRSPGLGDTAMYLCATSREPGQSTNYGYTFGSGTRLTVV.

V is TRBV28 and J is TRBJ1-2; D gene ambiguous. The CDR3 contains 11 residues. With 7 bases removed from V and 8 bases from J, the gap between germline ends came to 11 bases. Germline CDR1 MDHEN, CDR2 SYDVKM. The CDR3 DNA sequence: TGTGCCAGCACCGCCGATGTCGGCTACACCTTC. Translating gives CASTADVGYTF.

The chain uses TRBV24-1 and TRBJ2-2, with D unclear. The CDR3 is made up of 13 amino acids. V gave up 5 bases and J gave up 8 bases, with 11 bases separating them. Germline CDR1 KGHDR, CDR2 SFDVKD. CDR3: CATSVSVRGELFF. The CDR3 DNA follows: TGTGCCACCAGTGTTTCTGTGAGGGGGGAGCTGTTTTTT.

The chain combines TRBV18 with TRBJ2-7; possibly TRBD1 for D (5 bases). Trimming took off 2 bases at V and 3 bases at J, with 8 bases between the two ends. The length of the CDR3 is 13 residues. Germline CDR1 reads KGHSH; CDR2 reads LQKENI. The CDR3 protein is CASSPSRVYEQYF. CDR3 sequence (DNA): TGTGCCAGCTCACCAAGCAGGGTCTACGAGCAGTACTTC.

CDR3 region: CASSRATGGSKNIQYF. CDR3 DNA sequence: TGCGCCAGCAGCCGAGCGACAGGGGGCTCCAAAAACATTCAGTACTTC. The chain uses TRBV4-3 and TRBJ2-4; 10 bases align to TRBD1. V shed 4 bases, J shed 2 bases, and the junction held 5 bases outside the gene matches. CDR3 length: 16 amino acids. CDR1 LGHNA and CDR2 YSLEER come from the germline V gene.

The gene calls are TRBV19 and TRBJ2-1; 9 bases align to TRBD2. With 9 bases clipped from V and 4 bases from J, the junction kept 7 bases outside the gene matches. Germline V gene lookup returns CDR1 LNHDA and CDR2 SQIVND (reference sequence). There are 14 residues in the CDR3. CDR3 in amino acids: CASSGLAMYNEQFF. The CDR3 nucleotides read TGTGCCAGCTCTGGACTAGCGATGTACAATGAGCAGTTCTTC.

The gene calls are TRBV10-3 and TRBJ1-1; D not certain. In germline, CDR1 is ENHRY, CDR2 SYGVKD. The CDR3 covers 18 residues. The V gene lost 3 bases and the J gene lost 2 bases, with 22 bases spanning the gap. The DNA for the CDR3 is TGTGCCATCAGTGAAGTCGGGGAGTACCAGATCGTCAACACTGAAGCTTTCTTT. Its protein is CAISEVGEYQIVNTEAFF.

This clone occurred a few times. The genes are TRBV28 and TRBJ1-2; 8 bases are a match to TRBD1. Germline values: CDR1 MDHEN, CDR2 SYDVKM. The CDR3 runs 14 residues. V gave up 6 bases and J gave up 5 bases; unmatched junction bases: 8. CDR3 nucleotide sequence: TGTGCCAGCAGCCCTGGGACAGGAAAGTATGGCTACACCTTC. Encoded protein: CASSPGTGKYGYTF.

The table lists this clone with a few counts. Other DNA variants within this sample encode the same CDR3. The chain's CDR3 is CASSVASPDTQYF. CDR3 DNA sequence: TGTGCCAGCAGCGTAGCTTCCCCAGATACGCAGTATTTT. This chain links TRBV9 with TRBJ2-3; D is uncertain. The CDR3 has 13 residues. Germline CDR1 is SGDLS and CDR2 is YYNGEE. Trimming cost V 0 bases and J 4 bases, with 6 bases left between them. The full variable domain, with the rest looked up from reference TRBV9 and TRBJ2-3, is DSGVTQTPKHLITATGQRVTLRCSPRSGDLSVYWYQQSLDQGLQFLIQYYNGEERAKGNILERFSAQQFPDLHSELNLSSLELGDSALYFCASSVASPDTQYFGPGTRLTVL.

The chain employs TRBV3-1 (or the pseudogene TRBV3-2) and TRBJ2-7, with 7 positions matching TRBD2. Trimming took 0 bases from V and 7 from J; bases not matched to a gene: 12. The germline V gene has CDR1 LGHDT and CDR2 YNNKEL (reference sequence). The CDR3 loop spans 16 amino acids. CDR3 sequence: CASSQDPRTGGGEQYF. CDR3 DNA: TGTGCCAGCAGCCAAGATCCTCGGACGGGGGGTGGAGAGCAGTACTTC.

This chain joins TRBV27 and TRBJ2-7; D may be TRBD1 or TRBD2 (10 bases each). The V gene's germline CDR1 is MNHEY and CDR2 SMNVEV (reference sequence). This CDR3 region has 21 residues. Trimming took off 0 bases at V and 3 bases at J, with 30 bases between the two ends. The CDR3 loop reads CASSLSAHGTGASGRIYEQYF. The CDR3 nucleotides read TGTGCCAGCAGTTTATCAGCCCACGGGACAGGGGCTAGCGGGAGAATCTACGAGCAGTACTTC.

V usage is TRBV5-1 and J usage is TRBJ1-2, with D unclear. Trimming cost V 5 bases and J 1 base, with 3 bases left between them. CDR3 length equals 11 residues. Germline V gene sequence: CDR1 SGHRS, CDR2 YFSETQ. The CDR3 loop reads CASRNNYGYTF. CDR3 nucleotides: TGCGCCAGCAGAAATAACTATGGCTACACCTTC.

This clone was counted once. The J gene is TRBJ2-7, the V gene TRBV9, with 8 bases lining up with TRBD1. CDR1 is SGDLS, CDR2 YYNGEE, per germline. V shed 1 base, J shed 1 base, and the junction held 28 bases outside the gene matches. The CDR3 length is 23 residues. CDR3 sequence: CASSVRPEAIPRTDRVGSYEQYF. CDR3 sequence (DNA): TGTGCCAGCAGCGTACGCCCTGAGGCCATTCCCAGGACGGACAGGGTAGGGTCCTACGAGCAGTACTTC.

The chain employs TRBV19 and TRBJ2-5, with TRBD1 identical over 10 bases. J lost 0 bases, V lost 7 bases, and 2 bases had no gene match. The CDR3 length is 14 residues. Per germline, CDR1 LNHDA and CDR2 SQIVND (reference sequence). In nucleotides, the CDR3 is TGTGCCAGTATGGGACAGGGGAACCAAGAGACCCAGTACTTC. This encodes CASMGQGNQETQYF.

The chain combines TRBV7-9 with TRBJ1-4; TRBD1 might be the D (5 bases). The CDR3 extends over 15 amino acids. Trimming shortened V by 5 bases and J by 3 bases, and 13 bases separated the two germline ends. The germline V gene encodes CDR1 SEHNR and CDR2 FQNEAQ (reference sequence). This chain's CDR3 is CASSRLGAANEKLFF. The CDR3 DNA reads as TGTGCCAGCAGCCGGCTTGGGGCAGCTAATGAAAAACTGTTTTTT. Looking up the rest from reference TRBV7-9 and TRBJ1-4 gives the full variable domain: DTGVSQNPRHKITKRGQNVTFRCDPISEHNRLYWYRQTLGQGPEFLTYFQNEAQLEKSRLLSDRFSAERPKGSFSTLEIQRTEQGDSAMYLCASSRLGAANEKLFFGSGTQLSVL.

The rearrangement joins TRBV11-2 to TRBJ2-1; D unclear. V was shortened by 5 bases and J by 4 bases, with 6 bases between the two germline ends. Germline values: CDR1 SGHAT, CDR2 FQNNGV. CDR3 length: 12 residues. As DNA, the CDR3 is TGTGCCAGCAGCCCCACTTACAATGAGCAGTTCTTC. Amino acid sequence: CASSPTYNEQFF.

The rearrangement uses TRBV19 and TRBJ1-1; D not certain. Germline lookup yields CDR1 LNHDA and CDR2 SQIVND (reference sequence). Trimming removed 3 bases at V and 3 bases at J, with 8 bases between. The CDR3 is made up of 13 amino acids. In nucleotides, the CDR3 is TGTGCCAGTAGTATTGCGGCGTACACTGAAGCTTTCTTT. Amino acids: CASSIAAYTEAFF. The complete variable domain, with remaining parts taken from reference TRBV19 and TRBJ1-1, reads DGGITQSPKYLFRKEGQNVTLSCEQNLNHDAMYWYRQDPGQGLRLIYYSQIVNDFQKGDIAEGYSVSREKKESFPLTVTSAQKNPTAFYLCASSIAAYTEAFFGQGTRLTVV.

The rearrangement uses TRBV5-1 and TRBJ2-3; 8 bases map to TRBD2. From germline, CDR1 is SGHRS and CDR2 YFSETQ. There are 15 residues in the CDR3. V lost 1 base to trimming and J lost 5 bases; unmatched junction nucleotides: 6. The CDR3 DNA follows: TGCGCCAGCAGCTTGTCCAGCGGGAGTCAAGATACGCAGTATTTT. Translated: CASSLSSGSQDTQYF.